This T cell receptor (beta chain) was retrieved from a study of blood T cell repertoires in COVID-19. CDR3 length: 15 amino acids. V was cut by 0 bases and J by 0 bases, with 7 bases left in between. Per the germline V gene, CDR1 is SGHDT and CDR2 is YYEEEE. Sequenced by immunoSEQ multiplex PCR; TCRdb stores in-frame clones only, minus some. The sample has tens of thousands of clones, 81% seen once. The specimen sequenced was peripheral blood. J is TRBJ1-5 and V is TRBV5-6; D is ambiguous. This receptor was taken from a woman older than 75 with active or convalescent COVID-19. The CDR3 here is CASSLGPNSNQPQHF. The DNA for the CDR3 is TGTGCCAGCAGCTTGGGGCCCAATAGCAATCAGCCCCAGCATTTT. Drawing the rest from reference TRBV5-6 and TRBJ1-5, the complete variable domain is DAGVTQSPTHLIKTRGQQVTLRCSPKSGHDTVSWYQQALGQGPQFIFQYYEEEERQRGNFPDRFSGHQFPNYSSELNVNALLLGDSALYLCASSLGPNSNQPQHFGDGTRLSIL.